A single sample is the source of the 22 T cell receptor beta chains below, sequenced in a study of blood T cell repertoires in COVID-19. The assay was immunoSEQ multiplex PCR, and TCRdb's table has in-frame clones only and misses some. The sample carries 400,000 or so clones, around 90% recorded once. The sequenced sample consisted of PBMCs or T cells enriched from blood (not recorded which). These receptors all stem from a man between 18 and 35 years old who had recovered from COVID-19.

V and J are TRBV6-5 and TRBJ2-5; 11 bases align to TRBD2. This CDR3 is 15 amino acids long. CDR1 is MNHEY and CDR2 is SVGAGI in the germline V gene. Trimming at V came to 7 bases and at J to 2 bases, leaving 6 bases not matched to a gene. As DNA, the CDR3 is TGTGCCAGCACCCCCGGGACTAGCGGTCAAGAGACCCAGTACTTC. Its translation: CASTPGTSGQETQYF.

This clone was detected only a few times. The J gene is TRBJ2-5, the V gene TRBV3-1 (or the pseudogene TRBV3-2); D gene ambiguous. The CDR3 has 16 residues. Trimming stripped 2 bases from V and 5 bases from J, with 18 bases between. Germline V gives CDR1 LGHDT, CDR2 YNNKEL (reference sequence). CDR3 bases: TGTGCCAGCAGCCAATCAGATTCTTGGAGCCCCGAGACCCAGTACTTC. Translation: CASSQSDSWSPETQYF.

V gene TRBV11-3 combines with J gene TRBJ2-7, with TRBD2 identical over 14 bases. CDR1 and CDR2 from the germline V gene are SGHNT and YENEEA. The CDR3 length is 16 residues. J lost 7 bases, V lost 1 base, and 6 bases had no gene match. Here the CDR3 reads CASSLGLAGGPGEQYF. The CDR3, as DNA: TGTGCCAGCAGCTTAGGACTAGCGGGAGGGCCGGGGGAGCAGTACTTC.

V gene TRBV7-9 combines with J gene TRBJ1-4; possibly TRBD1 for D (6 bases). The V and J ends lost 5 bases and 7 bases respectively, with 14 bases between them. The CDR3 covers 14 residues. In germline, CDR1 is SEHNR, CDR2 FQNEAQ (reference sequence). The CDR3 bases are TGTGCCAGCAGCCCCGCGGGGGCGGGTGAAAAACTGTTTTTT. Protein product: CASSPAGAGEKLFF. Full variable domain (rest looked up from reference TRBV7-9 and TRBJ1-4): DTGVSQNPRHKITKRGQNVTFRCDPISEHNRLYWYRQTLGQGPEFLTYFQNEAQLEKSRLLSDRFSAERPKGSFSTLEIQRTEQGDSAMYLCASSPAGAGEKLFFGSGTQLSVL.

The chain links TRBV15 to TRBJ2-5; 7 nucleotides match TRBD2. CDR3 length: 16 amino acids. J gave up 4 bases and V 1 base, and 9 bases lay outside the gene matches. The V gene's germline CDR1 is LNHNV and CDR2 YYDKDF (reference sequence). The CDR3 bases are TGTGCCACCAGCAGAGTCCCCCGCGGGAGTGGAGAGACCCAGTACTTC. This gives the protein CATSRVPRGSGETQYF.

The genes are TRBV14 and TRBJ1-6, with 9 bases matching TRBD1. The CDR3 loop spans 21 amino acids. Germline V gene sequence: CDR1 SGHDN, CDR2 FVKESK. J was trimmed by 7 bases and V by 1 base; bases with no gene match: 20. The CDR3 sequence: CASSQGEIVRYRGHRNSPLHF. CDR3 bases: TGTGCCAGCAGCCAAGGGGAGATTGTCCGGTACAGGGGGCATAGGAATTCACCCCTCCACTTT.

The rearrangement joins TRBV11-2 to TRBJ1-4; D is possibly TRBD1 (5 bases). CDR1 and CDR2 (germline): SGHAT, FQNNGV. The CDR3 loop spans 14 amino acids. The V gene lost 1 base and the J gene lost 2 bases, with 5 bases spanning the gap. The CDR3 reads CASSLGQTNEKLFF. The DNA for the CDR3 is TGTGCCAGCAGCTTAGGACAGACTAATGAAAAACTGTTTTTT.

The V gene is TRBV19, the J gene TRBJ2-7; 11 positions match TRBD2. The CDR3 has 15 amino acids. Germline V gene sequence: CDR1 LNHDA, CDR2 SQIVND (reference sequence). With 3 bases clipped from V and 3 bases from J, the junction kept 4 bases outside the gene matches. The CDR3 loop reads CASSILAGGLYEQYF. DNA for the CDR3: TGTGCCAGTAGTATCCTAGCGGGAGGTCTCTACGAGCAGTACTTC.

This chain uses TRBV10-1 with TRBJ2-5, with 7 positions matching TRBD1. The germline gives CDR1 WNHNN, CDR2 SYGVQD (reference sequence). V lost 5 bases to trimming and J lost 1 base; unmatched junction nucleotides: 4. The CDR3 is 14 amino acids. In DNA, the CDR3 is TGCGCCAGCAGTCGGACAGGTGGCCAAGAGACCCAGTACTTC. Its translation is CASSRTGGQETQYF.

V is TRBV28 and J is TRBJ2-1; D uncertain. V was trimmed by 5 bases and J by 10 bases, leaving 12 bases between them. Germline lookup yields CDR1 MDHEN and CDR2 SYDVKM. The CDR3 spans 12 residues. The DNA of the CDR3 is TGTGCCAGCAGTATCTTGGGCTCGGAGCAGTTCTTC. Translated: CASSILGSEQFF.

The rearrangement uses TRBV3-1 (or the pseudogene TRBV3-2) and TRBJ2-5; the D is unclear. The CDR3 is 17 amino acids. Per germline, CDR1 LGHDT and CDR2 YNNKEL (reference sequence). V lost 0 bases to trimming and J lost 0 bases, with 14 bases between them. The CDR3 loop is CASSQDPVLEYQETQYF. The DNA of the CDR3 is TGTGCCAGCAGCCAAGATCCTGTCCTTGAGTACCAAGAGACCCAGTACTTC.

V and J are TRBV28 and TRBJ2-7; 9 bases map to TRBD1. This CDR3 region has 14 residues. V shed 6 bases, J shed 5 bases, and the junction held 8 bases outside the gene matches. The germline V gene has CDR1 MDHEN and CDR2 SYDVKM. The CDR3 loop is CASRSTGGLDEQYF. The CDR3 DNA reads as TGTGCCAGCAGGTCCACAGGGGGCCTGGACGAGCAGTACTTC.

The chain employs TRBV15 and TRBJ1-1, with D unclear. The germline V gene has CDR1 LNHNV and CDR2 YYDKDF (reference sequence). V shed 0 bases and J shed 5 bases, with 16 bases lying between them. This CDR3 has 16 amino acids. CDR3 sequence: CATSRDPTRAGTEAFF. The CDR3 region has the DNA TGTGCCACCAGCAGAGATCCGACGAGGGCGGGGACTGAAGCTTTCTTT.

In this sample, this clone turned up a few times. V usage is TRBV21-1 and J usage is TRBJ1-3. TRBV21-1 represents a pseudogene. CDR3 length equals 15 residues. CDR3 residues: CASKWRIGVGNTIYF. DNA for the CDR3: TGTGCCAGCAAATGGCGGATCGGCGTCGGAAACACCATATATTTT.

The gene calls are TRBV13 and TRBJ2-6; D ambiguous. Trimming cost V 1 base and J 8 bases, with 6 bases left between them. In germline, CDR1 is PRHDT, CDR2 FYEKMQ (reference sequence). This CDR3 has 13 amino acids. The CDR3 loop is CASSLDTTNVLTF. The CDR3 region has the DNA TGTGCCAGCAGCTTAGACACCACCAACGTCCTGACTTTC.

This clone was seen only once. The chain recombines TRBV7-6 with TRBJ1-1; D remains unclear. The CDR3 contains 15 residues. V gave up 5 bases and J gave up 0 bases, with 13 bases separating them. The V gene's germline CDR1 is SGHVS and CDR2 FNYEAQ. The CDR3: CASSQKPGMNTEAFF. The CDR3 DNA is TGTGCCAGCAGCCAAAAGCCAGGCATGAACACTGAAGCTTTCTTT.

This clone was detected once. The chain has TRBV7-9 and TRBJ1-5; D is unclear. The CDR3 sequence is 14 residues long. Germline V gene sequence: CDR1 SEHNR, CDR2 FQNEAQ (reference sequence). V was clipped by 2 bases and J by 2 bases, with 7 bases between them. The CDR3 DNA reads TGTGCCAGCAGCTTAAGCATAGGCAATCAGCCCCAGCATTTT. This sequence encodes CASSLSIGNQPQHF.

The chain is built from TRBV3-1 (or the pseudogene TRBV3-2) and TRBJ2-5, with 7 bases matching TRBD2. The CDR3 has 14 amino acids. Germline values: CDR1 LGHDT, CDR2 YNNKEL (reference sequence). V lost 4 bases and J lost 0; bases outside the gene matches: 2. The CDR3 nucleotides read TGTGCCAGCAGCCGGGAGGGACACCAAGAGACCCAGTACTTC. Translating it yields CASSREGHQETQYF.

This chain links TRBV5-1 with TRBJ1-1, with D possibly TRBD1 on 5 matching bases. The CDR3 totals 15 residues. Per germline, CDR1 SGHRS and CDR2 YFSETQ. V dropped 1 base and J dropped 0 bases, with 10 bases sitting between them. The CDR3 DNA reads TGCGCCAGCAGCTTGTGGGGCGATATGAACACTGAAGCTTTCTTT. This encodes CASSLWGDMNTEAFF.

The V and J genes are TRBV10-3 and TRBJ2-1, with TRBD2 identical over 10 bases. Germline V gene sequence: CDR1 ENHRY, CDR2 SYGVKD. The CDR3 is made up of 15 amino acids. The V and J ends lost 5 bases and 1 base, in that order; junction bases with no gene match: 2. CDR3 nucleotide sequence: TGTGCCATCAGTTCTAGCGGGGGATCCTACAATGAGCAGTTCTTC. This sequence encodes CAISSSGGSYNEQFF.

V usage is TRBV5-1 and J usage is TRBJ1-5; tentatively, D is TRBD1 (5 bases). Looked up from germline, CDR1 is SGHRS and CDR2 is YFSETQ. V was clipped by 0 bases and J by 5 bases, with 9 bases between them. There are 14 residues in the CDR3. CDR3 sequence reads: CASSLGSGDQPQHF. CDR3 in DNA: TGCGCCAGCAGCTTGGGTTCGGGGGATCAGCCCCAGCATTTT. Full variable domain (missing parts from reference TRBV5-1 and TRBJ1-5): KAGVTQTPRYLIKTRGQQVTLSCSPISGHRSVSWYQQTPGQGLQFLFEYFSETQRNKGNFPGRFSGRQFSNSRSEMNVSTLELGDSALYLCASSLGSGDQPQHFGDGTRLSIL.

The V call is TRBV12-3 or TRBV12-4, the J call TRBJ1-3; D not certain. This CDR3 is 11 amino acids long. Trimming removed 6 bases from V and 3 bases from J, with 3 bases in between. CDR3 loop: CASSRGNTIYF. CDR3 sequence (DNA): TGTGCCAGCAGCCGTGGAAACACCATATATTTT.